Shown below are 24 T cell receptor beta chains from a single sample sequenced in a study of blood T cell repertoires in COVID-19. Produced via immunoSEQ multiplex PCR; TCRdb's table is partial and in-frame only. The sample holds 110,000 or so clones, approximately 89% seen once. The sequenced sample was peripheral blood. These receptors were obtained from an older woman with COVID-19, enrolled during active disease.

The chain is built from TRBV5-8 and TRBJ1-2; 9 bases fit TRBD1. The V gene end was trimmed by 4 bases and the J gene end by 4 bases; junction bases not matched to a gene: 8. CDR3 length: 15 amino acids. Germline V gene sequence: CDR1 SGHTS, CDR2 YDEGEE. CDR3 sequence reads: CASSLLTGGAYGYTF. The CDR3 nucleotides read TGTGCCAGCAGCCTTCTCACAGGGGGCGCCTATGGCTACACCTTC.

This chain's CDR3 is CASSVEQVNTEAFF. DNA of the CDR3: TGTGCCAGCAGCGTAGAACAGGTGAACACTGAAGCTTTCTTT. The V and J genes are TRBV9 and TRBJ1-1; weak D call: TRBD1 (5 bases). The CDR3 consists of 14 residues. With 0 bases removed from V and 0 bases from J, the gap between germline ends came to 6 bases. Germline V gene data show CDR1 as SGDLS and CDR2 as YYNGEE.

The chain joins TRBV9 to TRBJ2-1; D ambiguous. This CDR3 comprises 15 residues. CDR1 and CDR2 (germline): SGDLS, YYNGEE. Trimming left V 0 bases short and J 6 bases short, with 13 bases between. The CDR3 loop is CASSVVIAVGNEQFF. As DNA, the CDR3 is TGTGCCAGCAGCGTAGTGATAGCAGTTGGCAATGAGCAGTTCTTC.

Regarding this clone: A read error may account for a junction end that differs from germline. The chain links TRBV7-3 to TRBJ1-2; 8 bases fit TRBD1. This CDR3 is built from 13 residues. Looked up from germline, CDR1 is SGHTA and CDR2 is FQGTGA. CDR3 region: CASSSDRGYGYTF. The CDR3 DNA sequence: TGTGCTAGCAGCTCAGACAGGGGATATGGCTACACCTTC.

The chain combines TRBV15 with TRBJ1-2; TRBD1 agrees at 12 bases. From germline, CDR1 is LNHNV and CDR2 YYDKDF (reference sequence). This CDR3 is built from 19 residues. Trimming cost V 0 bases and J 4 bases; bases outside gene matches: 12. CDR3 amino acids: CATSRDRGQGAGAPYGYTF. CDR3 in DNA: TGTGCCACCAGCAGAGATCGGGGACAGGGGGCGGGGGCCCCCTATGGCTACACCTTC. The full variable domain, with the rest looked up from reference TRBV15 and TRBJ1-2, is DAMVIQNPRYQVTQFGKPVTLSCSQTLNHNVMYWYQQKSSQAPKLLFHYYDKDFNNEADTPDNFQSRRPNTSFCFLDIRSPGLGDTAMYLCATSRDRGQGAGAPYGYTFGSGTRLTVV.

The chain has TRBV29-1 and TRBJ1-2; D unresolved. Between the trimmed V and J ends, which lost 6 bases and 4 bases, there was a span of 15 bases. The CDR3 is 13 amino acids. Germline V CDR1 and CDR2: SQVTM, ANQGSEA. This CDR3 reads CSVGKTAVYGYTF. CDR3 nucleotides: TGCAGCGTCGGGAAGACCGCCGTCTATGGCTACACCTTC.

The chain joins TRBV28 to TRBJ2-7, with TRBD2 identical over 8 bases. CDR3 length: 15 amino acids. Trimming cost V 5 bases and J 3 bases; bases outside gene matches: 9. Germline CDR1 MDHEN, CDR2 SYDVKM. In DNA, the CDR3 is TGTGCCAGCAGTCACGGGACTAGTGGGGTCTACGAGCAGTACTTC. Translated: CASSHGTSGVYEQYF. Combining the CDR3 with reference TRBV28 and TRBJ2-7 gives the whole variable domain DVKVTQSSRYLVKRTGEKVFLECVQDMDHENMFWYRQDPGLGLRLIYFSYDVKMKEKGDIPEGYSVSREKKERFSLILESASTNQTSMYLCASSHGTSGVYEQYFGPGTRLTVT.

This clone was detected only once. V is TRBV11-2 and J is TRBJ1-2; D is possibly TRBD1 (6 bases). V lost 4 bases to trimming and J lost 7 bases, with 16 bases between them. Germline V gene lookup returns CDR1 SGHAT and CDR2 FQNNGV. The CDR3 totals 14 residues. The CDR3 nucleotides are TGTGCCAGCAGCTCCTCGACAGGTTCGTTTGGCTACACCTTC. It encodes CASSSSTGSFGYTF.

The chain links TRBV4-2 to TRBJ2-1; 8 bases fit TRBD2. The CDR3 sequence is 19 residues long. CDR1 and CDR2 (germline): LGHNA, YNFKEQ. V lost 0 bases and J lost 3; bases outside the gene matches: 13. This CDR3 is CASSQDLEGLATRYNEQFF. In DNA form, the CDR3 reads TGTGCCAGCAGCCAAGATTTAGAAGGACTAGCAACCCGCTACAATGAGCAGTTCTTC.

This clone was seen just once. The chain has TRBV27 and TRBJ2-7; 9 bases are shared with TRBD2. CDR3 length equals 15 residues. Germline assignment: CDR1 MNHEY and CDR2 SMNVEV (reference sequence). The V and J ends lost 7 bases and 3 bases, in that order; junction bases with no gene match: 10. CDR3 coding DNA: TGTGCCAGCACCCCGCGGGAGGGGGGCTACTACGAGCAGTACTTC. This encodes CASTPREGGYYEQYF.

The rearrangement joins TRBV7-9 to TRBJ2-3; 7 bases line up with TRBD1. The CDR3 has 14 amino acids. Trimming took 4 bases from V and 1 from J; bases not matched to a gene: 2. The germline V gene has CDR1 SEHNR and CDR2 FQNEAQ (reference sequence). As DNA, the CDR3 is TGTGCCAGCAGCTACACAGGGGGCACAGATACGCAGTATTTT. This sequence encodes CASSYTGGTDTQYF.

This clone was picked up one time. The chain's CDR3 is CSASRGTSGGASSYEQYF. CDR3 nucleotides: TGCAGTGCTAGTCGAGGGACTAGCGGGGGGGCGAGCTCCTACGAGCAGTACTTC. The chain recombines TRBV20-1 with TRBJ2-7; TRBD2 aligns across 16 bases. The germline V gene has CDR1 DFQATT and CDR2 SNEGSKA (reference sequence). J lost 0 bases, V lost 3 bases, and 8 bases had no gene match. The CDR3 contains 18 residues.

V and J are TRBV4-1 and TRBJ1-3; 7 positions match TRBD1. This CDR3 has 19 residues. V lost 5 bases and J lost 2; bases outside the gene matches: 18. Per germline, CDR1 MGHRA and CDR2 YSYEKL. The CDR3 coding sequence is TGCGCCAGCAGCGGCCGAACGGGGGACAGCACAAATACTGGAAACACCATATATTTT. This encodes CASSGRTGDSTNTGNTIYF.

This clone appeared once. This chain connects TRBV9 to TRBJ1-2; 7 positions agree with TRBD1. V lost 4 bases and J lost 5; bases outside the gene matches: 8. CDR3 length: 14 residues. Germline V gene lookup returns CDR1 SGDLS and CDR2 YYNGEE. Here the CDR3 reads CASSPPGTVYGYTF. The CDR3 DNA reads as TGTGCCAGCAGCCCCCCCGGGACAGTGTATGGCTACACCTTC.

V gene TRBV20-1 combines with J gene TRBJ1-2; D is unresolved. Trimming took off 3 bases at V and 8 bases at J, with 19 bases between the two ends. Germline V gene sequence: CDR1 DFQATT, CDR2 SNEGSKA (reference sequence). The CDR3 has 14 amino acids. For the CDR3, the DNA is TGCAGTGCTAGTAGGACCGCCGGGGAGAGGGGCTACACCTTC. Protein product: CSASRTAGERGYTF.

Concerning this clone itself: Lacking the conserved final phenylalanine or tryptophan, this CDR3 likely reflects a read error. The gene calls are TRBV11-2 and TRBJ1-2, with D perhaps matching TRBD1 (5 bases). The V gene lost 2 bases and the J gene lost 4 bases, with 11 bases spanning the gap. The CDR3 totals 14 residues. Germline loops: CDR1 SGHAT, CDR2 FQNNGV. The CDR3 DNA reads as TGTGCCAGCAGCTTATCCGCAGGGATCTATGGCTACACCCTC. Its translation is CASSLSAGIYGYTL.

The CDR3 nucleotides are TGTGCCAGCAGTGAATATACGGGGAACACTGAAGCTTTCTTT. Translating gives CASSEYTGNTEAFF. The chain links TRBV25-1 to TRBJ1-1, with D uncertain. The CDR3 runs to 14 residues. Germline CDR1 is MGHDK and CDR2 is SYGVNS. The germline V and J ends were trimmed by 0 bases and 1 base, with 6 bases remaining between them.

V is TRBV14 and J is TRBJ2-1; the D gene is possibly TRBD2 (6 bases). V was clipped by 2 bases and J by 4 bases, with 12 bases between them. Per the germline V gene, CDR1 is SGHDN and CDR2 is FVKESK. The CDR3 sequence is 15 residues long. The CDR3 coding sequence is TGTGCCAGCAGCCAAAACGGGGGATCGTACAATGAGCAGTTCTTC. Its translation is CASSQNGGSYNEQFF.

The chain links TRBV6-2 or TRBV6-3 to TRBJ2-3; a possible D gene is TRBD1 (6 bases). The CDR3 has 15 amino acids. Germline CDR1 is MNHEY and CDR2 is SVGEGT. V was clipped by 4 bases and J by 5 bases, with 16 bases between them. The DNA for the CDR3 is TGTGCCAGCAGTTCCGCCCAGGGGCCAGGAGATACGCAGTATTTT. It yields the protein CASSSAQGPGDTQYF.

The chain employs TRBV30 and TRBJ1-3; 7 bases are shared with TRBD1. The CDR3 contains 14 residues. Germline V gene data show CDR1 as GTSNPN and CDR2 as SVGIG (reference sequence). Germline trimming cut 3 bases from V and 0 bases from J; bases unmatched to any gene: 2. The CDR3 here is CAWRGDSSGNTIYF. The CDR3, as DNA: TGTGCCTGGAGGGGGGACAGCTCTGGAAACACCATATATTTT.

The rearrangement uses TRBV7-9 and TRBJ1-4; tentative D call: TRBD1 (5 bases). The CDR3 loop spans 12 amino acids. Looked up from germline, CDR1 is SEHNR and CDR2 is FQNEAQ (reference sequence). The V end lost 6 bases, the J end lost 7 bases, and 9 bases lay between the germline ends. CDR3 bases: TGTGCCAGCAGGGGGGGTGGTGAAAAACTGTTTTTT. Translation: CASRGGGEKLFF.

This rearrangement joins TRBV7-2 to TRBJ2-3; tentatively, D is TRBD2 (6 bases). Germline-derived CDR1 and CDR2 are SGHTA and FQGNSA. This CDR3 has 16 amino acids. Deletions cut 5 bases from V and 3 bases from J, with 18 bases between. CDR3 protein: CASSAPGLRGTDTQYF. Written as DNA, the CDR3 is TGTGCCAGCAGCGCTCCGGGACTGAGAGGAACAGATACGCAGTATTTT.

The rearrangement joins TRBV29-1 to TRBJ2-3, with D tentatively TRBD1 (5 bases). V lost 7 bases, J lost 3 bases, and 11 bases lay in between. The CDR3 length is 12 residues. Germline V lookup: CDR1 SQVTM, CDR2 ANQGSEA. CDR3 sequence (DNA): TGCAGCGGAGTAGGGGAAACAGATACGCAGTATTTT. Its protein product is CSGVGETDTQYF.

The chain is built from TRBV29-1 and TRBJ1-1, with D possibly being TRBD1 (5 bases). Germline lookup yields CDR1 SQVTM and CDR2 ANQGSEA. CDR3 length equals 16 residues. V was pared by 3 bases and J by 5 bases, with 22 bases between. CDR3 coding DNA: TGCAGCGTTGACGGATCGGGGGGATTCCGGCAAACTGAAGCTTTCTTT. This gives the protein CSVDGSGGFRQTEAFF.